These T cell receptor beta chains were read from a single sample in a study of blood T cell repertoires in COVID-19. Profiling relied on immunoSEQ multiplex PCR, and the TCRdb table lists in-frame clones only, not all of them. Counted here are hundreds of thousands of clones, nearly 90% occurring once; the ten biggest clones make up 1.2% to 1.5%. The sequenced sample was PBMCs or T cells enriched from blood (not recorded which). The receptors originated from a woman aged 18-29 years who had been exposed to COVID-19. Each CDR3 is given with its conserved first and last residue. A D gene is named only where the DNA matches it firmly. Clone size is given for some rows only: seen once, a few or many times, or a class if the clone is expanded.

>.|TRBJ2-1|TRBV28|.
CASSSLEKNEQFF
TGTGCCAGCAGTTCCCTAGAAAAGAATGAGCAGTTCTTC
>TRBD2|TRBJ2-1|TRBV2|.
CASSDGVAGSLYGEQFF
TGTGCCAGCAGTGATGGGGTAGCGGGATCCCTTTACGGTGAGCAGTTCTTC
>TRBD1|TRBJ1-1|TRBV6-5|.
CASRYPGQGKTEAFF
TGTGCCAGCCGATACCCGGGACAGGGAAAGACTGAAGCTTTCTTT
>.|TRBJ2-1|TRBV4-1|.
CASSPVGLGNNEQFF
TGCGCCAGCAGCCCCGTCGGACTCGGAAACAATGAGCAGTTCTTC
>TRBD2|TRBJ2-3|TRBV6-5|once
CASSFRRGVGDTQYF
TGTGCCAGCAGTTTCCGGCGGGGGGTGGGAGATACGCAGTATTTT
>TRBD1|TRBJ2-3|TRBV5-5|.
CASSSETGGLDTQYF
TGTGCCAGCAGCTCGGAGACAGGGGGTTTGGATACGCAGTATTTT
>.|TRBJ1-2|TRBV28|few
CASRLQFDYGYTF
TGTGCCAGCAGGCTCCAGTTTGACTATGGCTACACCTTC
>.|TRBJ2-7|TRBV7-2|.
CASSPGPQGYEQYF
TGTGCCAGCAGCCCTGGCCCACAGGGTTACGAGCAGTACTTC
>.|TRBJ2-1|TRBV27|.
CASSTRELAASYNEQFF
TGTGCCAGCAGTACCCGCGAGTTAGCGGCCTCCTACAATGAGCAGTTCTTC
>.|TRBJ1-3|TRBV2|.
CASSVGQLISGNTIYF
TGTGCCAGCAGTGTAGGACAACTAATCTCTGGAAACACCATATATTTT
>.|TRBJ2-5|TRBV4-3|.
CASSQDSRGPETQYF
TGCGCCAGCAGCCAAGATTCGCGGGGGCCAGAGACCCAGTACTTC
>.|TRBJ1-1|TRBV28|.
CASSFKGSGAFF
TGTGCCAGCAGTTTCAAAGGATCGGGAGCTTTCTTT
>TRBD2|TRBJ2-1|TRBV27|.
CASTLAGSNEQFF
TGTGCCAGCACCTTAGCGGGGTCGAATGAGCAGTTCTTC
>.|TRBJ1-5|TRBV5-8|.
CASSLASTTRQPQHF
TGTGCCAGCAGCTTGGCCTCTACCACTCGGCAGCCCCAGCATTTT
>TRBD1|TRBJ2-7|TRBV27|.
CASSLVGQGGYEQYF
TGTGCCAGCAGTTTGGTGGGACAGGGGGGCTACGAGCAGTACTTC
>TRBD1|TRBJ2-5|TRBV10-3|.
CAISDLAPRTGDGETQYF
TGTGCCATCAGTGACCTGGCCCCGAGGACAGGGGATGGGGAGACCCAGTACTTC
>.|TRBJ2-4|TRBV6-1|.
CASSEVLSGGGGNIQYF
TGTGCCAGCAGTGAAGTTTTGTCAGGAGGTGGTGGAAACATTCAGTACTTC
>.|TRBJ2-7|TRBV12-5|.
CASGPTSLETYEQYF
TGTGCTAGTGGACCTACCTCCCTGGAGACCTACGAGCAGTACTTC
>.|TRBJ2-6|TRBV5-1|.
CASSLGETGYMSGANVLTF
TGCGCCAGCAGCTTGGGAGAAACAGGGTATATGTCTGGGGCCAACGTCCTGACTTTC
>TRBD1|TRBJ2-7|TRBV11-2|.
CASSFPRQGAYEQYF
TGTGCCAGCAGCTTCCCCCGGCAGGGGGCTTACGAGCAGTACTTC
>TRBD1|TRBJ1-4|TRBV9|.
CASSSQTGVGEKLFF
TGTGCCAGCAGCTCGCAGACAGGGGTTGGTGAAAAACTGTTTTTT
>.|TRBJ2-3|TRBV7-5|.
CVRFGGGQGTDTQYF
TGTGTCAGATTTGGAGGAGGACAGGGCACAGATACGCAGTATTTT
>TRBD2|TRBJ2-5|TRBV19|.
CASSIVASGETQYF
TGTGCCAGTAGTATAGTCGCTAGCGGGGAGACCCAGTACTTC
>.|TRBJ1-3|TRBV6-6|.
CASTENGSGNTIYF
TGTGCCAGCACCGAGAACGGCTCTGGAAACACCATATATTTT
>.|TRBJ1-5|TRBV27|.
CASSFNGDYQPQHF
TGTGCCAGCAGTTTTAATGGGGACTATCAGCCCCAGCATTTT